Below are 14 T cell receptor beta chains sequenced from a single sample in a study of Ad26.COV2.S vaccination and SARS-CoV-2 variants. TCRdb's table, derived via immunoSEQ multiplex PCR, lists solely in-frame clones and lacks some. In the table there are roughly 350,000 clones, around 88% of which are singletons. Treatment specified: around 19 received Ad26.COV2.S at low or high dose, single or two shots; about 5 received placebo; per-sample allocation not given. Sampling was done on day 63 after the first vaccine or placebo injection. This specimen was peripheral blood, taken in a trial of Ad26.COV2.S vaccine versus placebo. The receptors were sampled from a person aged 18-65 years who received the Ad26.COV2.S COVID-19 vaccine or a placebo.

The V and J genes are TRBV23-1 and TRBJ1-1, with a tentative D call TRBD1 (6 bases). TRBV23-1 is known as an ORF, though its function is uncertain. With 4 bases removed from V and 1 base from J, the gap between germline ends came to 13 bases. The CDR3 consists of 15 residues. Written as DNA, the CDR3 is TGCGCCAGCAGTCCCATATCGACAGGGAACACTGAAGCTTTCTTT. The encoded protein is CASSPISTGNTEAFF.

In its sample, this clone was seen once. V and J are TRBV27 and TRBJ2-1, with 10 bases fitting TRBD2. This CDR3 spans 15 amino acids. V shed 5 bases, J shed 7 bases, and the junction held 8 bases outside the gene matches. CDR1 is MNHEY, CDR2 SMNVEV, per germline (reference sequence). The CDR3 region is CASSQAGGGDNEQFF. CDR3 DNA sequence: TGTGCCAGCAGTCAAGCGGGAGGGGGGGATAATGAGCAGTTCTTC.

This clone was found once. V gene TRBV28 combines with J gene TRBJ2-1, with 8 positions matching TRBD2. Germline loops: CDR1 MDHEN, CDR2 SYDVKM. Trimming cost V 3 bases and J 6 bases; bases outside gene matches: 4. This CDR3 spans 14 amino acids. For the CDR3, the DNA is TGTGCCAGCAGTTTGCCGGGAGGGGGCAATGAGCAGTTCTTC. Protein: CASSLPGGGNEQFF.

The CDR3 sequence: CASSLGGEETQYF. CDR3 bases: TGTGCCAGCAGCTTGGGAGGGGAAGAGACCCAGTACTTC. The chain uses TRBV5-4 and TRBJ2-5; D tentatively fits TRBD1 or TRBD2 (5 bases each). CDR1 is SGHNT, CDR2 YYREEE, per germline (reference sequence). There are 13 residues in the CDR3. V lost 0 bases and J 3 bases, leaving 6 bases between the germline ends.

This chain connects TRBV28 to TRBJ2-3, with 7 nucleotides matching TRBD2. The CDR3 runs to 15 residues. Germline CDR1 reads MDHEN; CDR2 reads SYDVKM. The ends lost 6 bases at V and 4 bases at J; junction bases unmatched: 10. The CDR3 DNA is TGTGCCAGCAGCACAAGCGGGATCCCCCCAGATACGCAGTATTTT. Its translation: CASSTSGIPPDTQYF.

The V gene is TRBV27, the J gene TRBJ1-5, with D uncertain. CDR1 and CDR2 (germline): MNHEY, SMNVEV (reference sequence). V dropped 3 bases and J dropped 2 bases, with 11 bases sitting between them. This CDR3 is 15 amino acids long. The CDR3 sequence: CASSFFAGGNQPQHF. CDR3 sequence (DNA): TGTGCCAGCAGTTTTTTCGCCGGGGGCAATCAGCCCCAGCATTTT.

J is TRBJ2-1 and V is TRBV7-9, with 10 bases fitting TRBD1. The CDR3 loop spans 16 amino acids. Germline V lookup: CDR1 SEHNR, CDR2 FQNEAQ (reference sequence). V trimming: 4 bases; J trimming: 2 bases; junction bases outside the gene matches: 5. CDR3 protein: CASSSLTGGPYNEQFF. Written as DNA, the CDR3 is TGTGCCAGCAGCTCTCTGACAGGGGGCCCCTACAATGAGCAGTTCTTC.

The chain uses TRBV6-2 or TRBV6-3 and TRBJ2-1; D unresolved. This CDR3 spans 12 amino acids. Trimming took 8 bases from V and 4 from J, leaving 9 bases between them. Germline-derived CDR1 and CDR2 are MNHEY and SVGEGT. The CDR3 sequence: CASGWGYNEQFF. DNA for the CDR3: TGTGCCAGCGGTTGGGGATACAATGAGCAGTTCTTC.

Of note for this clone: The sample carries other DNA sequences with the same CDR3. The V gene is TRBV15, the J gene TRBJ1-1; no definite D call. Germline CDR1 reads LNHNV; CDR2 reads YYDKDF (reference sequence). The length of the CDR3 is 13 residues. Deletions cut 0 bases from V and 1 base from J, with 3 bases between. The CDR3 DNA reads as TGTGCCACCAGCAGAGATCCGAACACTGAAGCTTTCTTT. It yields the protein CATSRDPNTEAFF.

This clone was seen more than once but under ten times. J is TRBJ1-3 and V is TRBV7-2, with no clear D. CDR1 is SGHTA, CDR2 FQGNSA, per germline. This CDR3 contains 15 residues. The germline V and J ends were trimmed by 3 bases and 0 bases, with 9 bases remaining between them. The CDR3 nucleotides read TGTGCCAGCAGCTTTAATTCTATCTCTGGAAACACCATATATTTT. Its translation is CASSFNSISGNTIYF.

The chain employs TRBV19 and TRBJ1-5; D is undetermined. Trimming stripped 6 bases from V and 1 base from J, with 16 bases between. CDR3 length: 16 residues. Germline V gene lookup returns CDR1 LNHDA and CDR2 SQIVND (reference sequence). The CDR3 bases are TGTGCCAGTAGGAGCTTGGACGGTGGGAGCAATCAGCCCCAGCATTTT. Translating it yields CASRSLDGGSNQPQHF.

The chain joins TRBV6-4 to TRBJ2-3; TRBD2 matches 7 bases. The length of the CDR3 is 16 residues. Germline CDR1 and CDR2: MRHNA and SNTAGT. J lost 3 bases, V lost 4 bases, and 10 bases had no gene match. In nucleotides, the CDR3 is TGTGCCAGCAGTGCCGTAGCGGGCGCTGGAACAGATACGCAGTATTTT. Its protein is CASSAVAGAGTDTQYF.

The chain joins TRBV5-1 to TRBJ2-7, with D possibly called TRBD1 or TRBD2 (5 bases each). Trimming stripped 4 bases from V and 2 bases from J, with 16 bases between. The CDR3 is 15 amino acids. Germline-derived CDR1 and CDR2 are SGHRS and YFSETQ. CDR3 residues: CASSLANSGPYEQYF. For the CDR3, the DNA is TGCGCCAGCAGCCTAGCTAATTCAGGGCCCTACGAGCAGTACTTC.

The chain employs TRBV27 and TRBJ1-5; D unclear. Germline CDR1 reads MNHEY; CDR2 reads SMNVEV (reference sequence). The CDR3 extends over 15 amino acids. Between the trimmed V and J ends, which lost 3 bases and 5 bases, there was a span of 14 bases. This CDR3 reads CASSFSRNPDQPQHF. In DNA, the CDR3 is TGTGCCAGCAGTTTCTCCAGAAATCCTGATCAGCCCCAGCATTTT.